Below are 16 T cell receptor beta chains sequenced from a single sample in a study of T-cell memory formation after mild COVID-19. A single record per CDR3 protein comes from TCRdb applying MiXCR to the 5' RACE reads. Of roughly 320,000 distinct CDR3 sequences in the sample, 25% to 30% were seen once. The material sequenced was PBMCs or a T cell subset sorted from them (not recorded which). These receptors all stem from an adult woman who had mild COVID-19 (a few samples of this study predate the infection). Cell type and time point are not known.

V usage is TRBV6-4 and J usage is TRBJ2-3, with 10 bases lining up with TRBD2. The germline CDR1 and CDR2 sequences are MRHNA and SNTAGT. The CDR3 totals 15 residues. With 3 bases clipped from V and 2 bases from J, the junction kept 2 bases outside the gene matches. In DNA form, the CDR3 reads TGTGCCAGCAGTGAAGGACTAGCGGACACAGATACGCAGTATTTT. This translates into CASSEGLADTDTQYF.

This clonotype was observed a handful of times. The chain has TRBV5-5 and TRBJ2-1; 11 bases line up with TRBD2. The germline CDR1 and CDR2 sequences are SGHKS and YYEKEE (reference sequence). Trimming at V came to 3 bases and at J to 2 bases, leaving 1 base not matched to a gene. The CDR3 runs 15 residues. For the CDR3, the DNA is TGTGCCAGCAGCTGGGGACTAGCGGCCTACAATGAGCAGTTCTTC. Translation: CASSWGLAAYNEQFF.

The V call is TRBV18, the J call TRBJ2-7; 8 bases line up with TRBD2. Germline trimming cut 2 bases from V and 5 bases from J; bases unmatched to any gene: 5. The CDR3 spans 14 residues. The V gene's germline CDR1 is KGHSH and CDR2 LQKENI. DNA of the CDR3: TGTGCCAGCTCACCAACAATTAGCGGGGACGAGCAGTACTTC. This translates into CASSPTISGDEQYF.

This clonotype was observed a handful of times. This chain uses TRBV10-3 with TRBJ2-7, with 9 bases that match TRBD2. The germline V gene has CDR1 ENHRY and CDR2 SYGVKD. The CDR3 loop spans 13 amino acids. V was pared by 6 bases and J by 4 bases, with 4 bases of the junction left unmatched. CDR3 sequence (DNA): TGTGCCATCAGCGATCTAGCGGGGTACGAGCAGTACTTC. Translated, it gives CAISDLAGYEQYF.

This chain uses TRBV24-1 with TRBJ1-2; D is ambiguous. Trimming pared 4 bases from V and 8 bases from J, leaving 13 bases between. This CDR3 has 13 amino acids. Germline lookup yields CDR1 KGHDR and CDR2 SFDVKD. DNA for the CDR3: TGTGCCACCAGTGACTTGACTGGAAGCGGCTACACCTTC. It codes for CATSDLTGSGYTF.

The CDR3 spells CASSPDRGKGTDTQYF. CDR3 bases: TGCGCCAGCAGCCCGGACAGGGGAAAGGGAACAGATACGCAGTATTTT. The chain has TRBV4-3 and TRBJ2-3, with 9 bases matching TRBD1. This CDR3 is built from 16 residues. The ends lost 4 bases at V and 3 bases at J; junction bases unmatched: 8. Germline CDR1 and CDR2: LGHNA and YSLEER.

This sequence joins TRBV12-3 or TRBV12-4 and TRBJ2-5, with a weak D call TRBD2 (6 bases). Trimming cost V 7 bases and J 5 bases, with 20 bases left between them. The CDR3 has 15 residues. This chain's CDR3 is CASTTRRGGGETQYF. Here the CDR3 DNA reads TGTGCCAGCACCACCCGTAGGGGAGGCGGGGAGACCCAGTACTTC.

The chain couples TRBV12-3 or TRBV12-4 to TRBJ2-1; 9 bases line up with TRBD1. V trimming: 3 bases; J trimming: 4 bases; junction bases outside the gene matches: 22. The CDR3 runs to 21 residues. As DNA, the CDR3 is TGTGCCAGCAGTTTCTCGGAGAGTTTTCGGAGTGGACAGGGGCCTTACAATGAGCAGTTCTTC. It is translated as CASSFSESFRSGQGPYNEQFF.

This clonotype was counted only a few times. The V and J genes are TRBV7-2 and TRBJ1-1, with 7 bases identical to TRBD1. The CDR3 covers 15 residues. Per the germline V gene, CDR1 is SGHTA and CDR2 is FQGNSA. The V segment lost 5 bases and the J segment 1 base; nucleotides outside the gene matches: 7. The CDR3 spells CASSPRTGRNTEAFF. The CDR3 DNA sequence: TGTGCCAGCAGCCCAAGGACAGGACGGAACACTGAAGCTTTCTTT.

The chain combines TRBV29-1 with TRBJ1-1; D is perhaps TRBD1 (5 bases). Deletions cut 5 bases from V and 4 bases from J, with 11 bases between. Germline CDR1 SQVTM, CDR2 ANQGSEA. This CDR3 has 12 residues. The CDR3 DNA follows: TGCAGCGTTAGTGGGGGTAGCACTGAAGCTTTCTTT. As protein: CSVSGGSTEAFF.

A few counts support this clonotype. The chain employs TRBV20-1 and TRBJ1-1; 9 nucleotides line up with TRBD1. The V gene end was trimmed by 0 bases and the J gene end by 4 bases; junction bases not matched to a gene: 6. Per the germline V gene, CDR1 is DFQATT and CDR2 is SNEGSKA (reference sequence). This CDR3 is built from 15 residues. This chain's CDR3 is CSARDVRQGGTEAFF. CDR3 bases: TGCAGTGCTAGAGATGTGAGACAGGGGGGCACTGAAGCTTTCTTT.

This chain uses TRBV19 with TRBJ2-2; D is unresolved. CDR1 and CDR2 from the germline V gene are LNHDA and SQIVND (reference sequence). The CDR3 contains 16 residues. Trimming left V 5 bases short and J 5 bases short, with 18 bases between. CDR3: CASSPQVSTRTGELFF. The CDR3 coding sequence is TGTGCCAGTAGTCCTCAGGTTTCCACGAGGACCGGGGAGCTGTTTTTT. The complete variable domain, with remaining parts taken from reference TRBV19 and TRBJ2-2, reads DGGITQSPKYLFRKEGQNVTLSCEQNLNHDAMYWYRQDPGQGLRLIYYSQIVNDFQKGDIAEGYSVSREKKESFPLTVTSAQKNPTAFYLCASSPQVSTRTGELFFGEGSRLTVL.

This sequence joins TRBV20-1 and TRBJ2-7; 9 positions match TRBD1. Germline lookup yields CDR1 DFQATT and CDR2 SNEGSKA (reference sequence). The CDR3 covers 15 residues. The V gene end was trimmed by 5 bases and the J gene end by 2 bases; junction bases not matched to a gene: 10. The DNA for the CDR3 is TGCAGTGCTTCTCCCTGGACAGGGGTCCCCTACGAGCAGTACTTC. Translation: CSASPWTGVPYEQYF.

The chain links TRBV6-5 to TRBJ2-1; 15 nucleotides line up with TRBD2. V shed 0 bases and J 6 bases; nucleotides not matched to a gene: 3. CDR1 is MNHEY and CDR2 is SVGAGI in the germline V gene. The CDR3 length is 17 residues. The CDR3 is CASSYSGLAGGGNEQFF. The CDR3 DNA is TGTGCCAGCAGTTACTCTGGACTAGCGGGAGGGGGCAATGAGCAGTTCTTC.

As regards this clonotype: The conserved phenylalanine or tryptophan is not found at the CDR3 terminus, so this likely reflects a read error. Because the CDR3's place on the DNA is in doubt, the DNA is left out and the CDR3 is given as listed by TCRdb. This chain joins TRBV9 and TRBJ2-1; the table names TRBD1, a call not compared with the DNA. The CDR3 length equals 14 residues, ends included. CDR1 and CDR2 (germline): SGDLS, YYNGEE. The CDR3 loop is CASSVERGPPAWHD.

This clonotype turned up a few times. The chain is built from TRBV7-3 and TRBJ2-5; 7 nucleotides align to TRBD2. V lost 5 bases and J lost 3; bases outside the gene matches: 3. CDR3 size: 13 residues. Germline loops: CDR1 SGHTA, CDR2 FQGTGA. Here the CDR3 reads CASSRTSEETQYF. In DNA form, the CDR3 reads TGTGCCAGCAGCCGTACTAGCGAAGAGACCCAGTACTTC.